This TCR beta chain came from a study of identical twins (dated by TCRdb to about 2016). For the wider study: TCR alpha and beta repertoires from monozygotic twins, unrelated adults of various ages and cord blood were deep-sequenced to test whether fetal clonotypes persist. To rule out contamination, the twin experiments were replicated at different times with different library preparation protocols.

Study-wide findings and limitations: Because the same donors could not be followed over many years, conclusions were based on cross-sectional statistical analysis. The excess sharing between twins in beta out-of-frame sequences was weaker because fewer shared sequences reduced the signal-to-noise ratio. Zero-insertion analyses could be partly confounded by invariant T cells such as MAIT and iNKT, though diverse VJ usage argued against such confounding for most clonotypes. In monozygotic twins, recombination models systematically underestimated out-of-frame TCR alpha sharing, but the models matched the sharing seen between unrelated individuals. Out-of-frame TCR alpha sequences shared between twins showed an excess of low generation-probability sequences compared with coincidental sharing between unrelated individuals. Abundant cord blood beta clonotypes carried fewer insertions; young adult naive repertoires showed a weaker similar trend, while memory repertoires showed none.

Every donor in the study was a healthy Caucasian. Three pairs of female monozygotic twins, all aged about 18 to 30 years, were included in the twin cohort. The RNA used for TCR libraries was isolated from peripheral blood mononuclear cells. Library method: 5' RACE. The sample was run on an Illumina HiSeq 2000. Template switching introduced a universal primer binding site; the final cDNA contained a unique molecular identifier, enabling accurate counting of TCR cDNA molecules. First-strand cDNA for TCR alpha and beta chains was synthesized from specific primers in the conserved constant-segment region. To control for contamination, each cDNA library was double barcoded with a SMART-Mk sample barcode plus Illumina barcodes. TruSeq adapter sequences, together with Illumina sample barcodes, were added in two successive PCR steps. The Illumina HiSeq platform was used with custom primers to sequence TCR alpha and beta cDNA libraries. The original methods were these. MiGEC was used to process raw reads and extract unique molecular identifiers, and MiXCR was used to find CDR3 positions. For each individual, recombination models were inferred using an EM algorithm with the repgenHMM and IGoR tools. Shared clonotypes were analyzed with the tcR package in R, and sharing was normalized by the product of cloneset sizes. Out-of-frame nonproductive sequences were analyzed to study raw recombination free of thymic and clonal selection effects. TCRdb ran its own pipeline on the public reads, namely fastp trimming at Q25 and MiXCR clone calling, and kept in-frame beta chains. Here each entry gathers all rows of one CDR3 protein and keeps the most common genes and DNA. These V and J calls are TCRdb output, not the study's own analysis. For this sample there are roughly 720,000 distinct CDR3 sequences; roughly 18% appear just once. The ten largest clones capture roughly 13% of the sample.

From its cysteine to its phenylalanine, the CDR3 spans 14 amino acids. The entry retains the CDR3 DNA only, 42 bases that are in frame from base 1. V loses 3 bases of germline sequence and J loses 5 bases, and the interval between the two ends is 11 bases. This clonotype occurred many times. No antigen is known for it. No much larger clonotype is one base removed from it; base qualities were not supplied. This same sample was also part of a study on T cells expressing NK-cell markers. The second publication reports: Under ten donors provided sorted CD3+CD56+NKG2C+, CD3+CD56+NKG2C- and CD3+CD56-NKG2C+ T-cell subsets, whose TCR beta-chain repertoires were profiled. Among the eight sequenced donors, seven were HCMV-seropositive and one was HCMV-seronegative. In several experiments an anti-gammadeltaTCR antibody was added to restrict sorting to alphabetaTCR-expressing T cells. In over 5 donors, the dominant CD3+CD56+NKG2C+ clonotypes were among the top 10 CD8+ clonotypes and accounted for about 1.0-8% of CD8+ T cells. Those dominant clonotypes were again the most abundant among CD3+CD56-NKG2C+ cells in a few donors, at about 28.3-65%. It remained unclear whether the expanded NKG2C-expressing T cell clones were specific for HCMV antigens. All eight donors whose samples were sequenced were randomly selected healthy volunteers, three of them men and five women. HCMV serostatus was determined by detecting HCMV-specific IgG in serum with a commercial ELISA kit. For over 5 donors, bulk peripheral blood T-cell repertoires were additionally sequenced from unsorted PBMC. MIGEC was used to demultiplex reads and group the reads by UMI, and MiTCR was used to assemble and quantify clonotypes. To remove erroneous sequences, TCR cDNA sequences were retained only when supported by two or more reads. The tcR package was used for downstream repertoire analysis, and clonotypes were matched between fractions using CDR3 nucleotide sequence together with V segment. Antigen specificity was annotated against VDJdb with VDJmatch, allowing one amino acid substitution in CDR3.

The chain employs TRBV12-3 or TRBV12-4 and TRBJ1-5, with a weak D call of TRBD1 (5 bases match). The sequencing input was PBMCs. This sequence was found in a woman younger than 35 in good health. The CDR3 reads as follows: CASSLTAAYQPQHF. The DNA sequence reads TGTGCCAGCAGTTTGACAGCCGCCTATCAGCCCCAGCATTTT.